The rows below give T cell receptor beta chains drawn from one sample of a study of blood T cell repertoires in COVID-19. Assay used: immunoSEQ multiplex PCR; TCRdb lists only in-frame clones, some missing. The repertoire has some 220,000 clones, roughly 80% of them found once; the top ten carry 5.5% to 8.5%. The source material was peripheral blood. These receptors all stem from an older woman with acute or convalescent COVID-19. Each CDR3 is given with its conserved first and last residue. A D gene is named only where the DNA matches it firmly. Only part of the rows carry a size: once, few, many, or a class if the clone is expanded.

TRBV4-3,TRBJ2-1,-,-,CASSHQGLGYNEQFF,TGCGCCAGCAGCCATCAGGGATTAGGGTACAATGAGCAGTTCTTC
TRBV21-1,TRBJ1-2,-,-,CASSKPLKEFYGYTF,TGTGCCAGCAGCAAACCCTTAAAGGAGTTCTATGGCTACACCTTC
TRBV27,TRBJ2-2,-,TRBD2,CASSLRLAGGELFF,TGTGCCAGCAGTTTACGGCTAGCGGGGGGGGAGCTGTTTTTT
TRBV5-8,TRBJ2-3,few,-,CASYGNTDTQYF,TGTGCCAGTTACGGTAATACAGATACGCAGTATTTT
TRBV7-6,TRBJ2-7,-,-,CASSLARGHSYEQYF,TGTGCCAGCAGCTTAGCGCGGGGGCATTCCTACGAGCAGTACTTC
TRBV11-2,TRBJ1-4,once,-,CASSLGTVNEKLFF,TGTGCCAGCAGCTTAGGGACAGTGAATGAAAAACTGTTTTTT
TRBV7-8,TRBJ2-3,-,-,CASAKGQRGYTDTQYF,TGTGCCAGCGCGAAGGGACAGCGGGGGTACACAGATACGCAGTATTTT
TRBV3-1/TRBV3-2,TRBJ1-6,-,TRBD1,CASSQLTDRGYNSPLHF,TGTGCCAGCAGCCAACTGACCGACAGGGGCTATAATTCACCCCTCCACTTT
TRBV9,TRBJ1-2,-,-,CASSPAGEGYTGYTF,TGTGCCAGCAGCCCGGCCGGGGAAGGGTACACTGGCTACACCTTC
TRBV30,TRBJ2-5,-,-,CAWSTVMETQYF,TGTGCCTGGAGTACGGTAATGGAGACCCAGTACTTC
TRBV18,TRBJ2-3,-,-,CASSAPGGLVTDTQYF,TGTGCCAGCTCAGCCCCAGGTGGCCTCGTCACAGATACGCAGTATTTT
TRBV10-3,TRBJ1-1,-,TRBD1,CAINDAGRQGTEAFF,TGTGCCATCAACGATGCGGGCCGACAGGGCACTGAAGCTTTCTTT
TRBV11-2,TRBJ2-4,once,-,CASSLDDWAGQDF,TGTGCCAGCAGCTTAGATGATTGGGCGGGCCAGGACTTC
TRBV11-3,TRBJ2-1,-,TRBD2,CASSSSGGAGEQFF,TGTGCCAGCAGCTCTAGCGGGGGGGCGGGAGAGCAGTTCTTC
TRBV7-9,TRBJ1-1,-,-,CASSFRGRLNTEAFF,TGTGCCAGCAGCTTCAGGGGACGGCTGAACACTGAAGCTTTCTTT
TRBV4-3,TRBJ1-2,few,TRBD1,CASSQDRTGPYYGYTF,TGCGCCAGCAGCCAAGATCGGACAGGACCTTACTATGGCTACACCTTC
TRBV2,TRBJ1-1,-,-,CASSESGRGGAFF,TGTGCCAGCAGTGAATCGGGTCGGGGGGGAGCTTTCTTT
TRBV6-5,TRBJ1-6,-,-,CASSYESTGSNSPLHF,TGTGCCAGCAGTTACGAATCTACAGGGTCTAATTCACCCCTCCACTTT
TRBV24-1,TRBJ2-2,-,-,CATSGEGVGELFF,TGTGCCACCAGTGGAGAGGGTGTCGGGGAGCTGTTTTTT
TRBV4-2,TRBJ1-2,-,TRBD1,CASSQEPRQGHGYTF,TGTGCCAGCAGCCAAGAACCCAGACAGGGCCATGGCTACACCTTC
TRBV19,TRBJ2-2,-,TRBD1,CASSAWSGTGSDGELFF,TGTGCCAGTAGCGCGTGGTCCGGGACAGGGTCGGACGGGGAGCTGTTTTTT
TRBV10-2,TRBJ1-6,once,TRBD1,CASSDPGQGNSPLHF,TGCGCCAGCAGTGATCCGGGACAGGGTAATTCACCCCTCCACTTT
TRBV19,TRBJ2-7,-,-,CASRPGHALYEQYF,TGTGCCAGTAGGCCGGGACACGCCCTTTACGAGCAGTACTTC
TRBV19,TRBJ2-5,-,TRBD1,CASSIGEPGGTQYF,TGTGCCAGTAGTATAGGGGAGCCAGGGGGGACCCAGTACTTC
TRBV13,TRBJ2-5,-,TRBD1,CASSLRQGAGTQYF,TGTGCCAGCAGCTTACGACAGGGGGCAGGGACCCAGTACTTC
TRBV10-3,TRBJ2-1,-,TRBD1,CAISESEGTGSNEQFF,TGTGCCATCAGTGAGTCGGAAGGGACAGGTAGCAATGAGCAGTTCTTC
TRBV24-1,TRBJ2-3,-,-,CATSAPGARPDTQYF,TGTGCCACCAGTGCTCCTGGGGCCCGACCAGATACGCAGTATTTT